Sequencing of this T cell receptor beta chain was carried out in a study of shared clonotypes between healthy human individuals. Healthy and HIV-negative, the adult donors had no recent acute infections or vaccinations. V gave up 8 bases and J gave up 2 bases; unmatched junction bases: 10. Germline lookup yields CDR1 MNHEY and CDR2 SMNVEV (reference sequence). This CDR3 is built from 16 residues. Worth noting for this clone: Its antigen is as yet unknown.

Original methodology: ImmunoSEQ only sent back junction sequences with no quality scores, so filtering was done differently. Only in-frame clones appear in the TCRdb table, and some are missing; sequencing was by immunoSEQ multiplex PCR. The V and J calls and the clone size are those of that table, but D and trimming were determined from the DNA. The profile covers roughly 2.5 million clones, with over 85% appearing a single time and about 0.13% taken by the ten largest. Study results and limitations: Across subsets, estimated richness was generally greater for naive than for memory populations. Only blood underwent sampling, and tissue repertoires likely differ.

Material: naive CD4+ T cells sorted from blood. Subset denoted: CD45RA+ positively selected. The clonotype was recovered from a man between 18 and 35 years old in good health. J is TRBJ2-2 and V is TRBV27, with 8 bases identical to TRBD2. The CDR3 nucleotides are TGTGCCAGCGGTTGGACTAGCTCTAGTAACACCGGGGAGCTGTTTTTT. Translation: CASGWTSSSNTGELFF.